This TCR beta chain was captured by sequencing in a study of OX40 agonist ivuxolimab in advanced cancers. Overall study context: People who had prior anti-PD-1, anti-PD-L1 or anti-CTLA-4 therapy could take part, and under 50% had some.

Sampled blood was obtained at baseline, cycle 4 day 1, and cycle 7 day 1. Only in-frame clones appear in the TCRdb table, and some are missing; sequencing was by immunoSEQ multiplex PCR. The table has 20,000 to 25,000 clones, just under 85% seen once. Germline assignment: CDR1 MNHEY and CDR2 SVGAGI. V was trimmed by 2 bases and J by 1 base, leaving 11 bases between them. This CDR3 region has 15 residues. The rearrangement joins TRBV6-5 to TRBJ2-5; weak D call: TRBD2 (7 bases). This receptor was obtained from an adult with an advanced solid tumor such as melanoma, head and neck, liver or kidney cancer. The material sequenced was CD4+ or CD8+ T cells sorted from blood, taken in a trial of the OX40 agonist ivuxolimab. CDR3: CASSYGGGTQETQYF. Written as DNA, the CDR3 is TGTGCCAGCAGTTACGGGGGGGGCACCCAAGAGACCCAGTACTTC.